The 7 T cell receptor beta chains below all came from one sample that was sequenced in a study of control samples from healthy donors and cancer patients. Measured with immunoSEQ multiplex PCR; TCRdb has only the in-frame clones, and not every one. This sample yields tens of thousands of clones, of which 87% are seen a single time; roughly a fifth belongs to the top ten. The sequenced material came from blood. All receptors derive from a man aged 45-65 years in good health.

This clone has a handful of counts. CDR3 loop: CASSLASENYEQYV. The CDR3 DNA is TGTGCCAGCAGCTTGGCCAGCGAAAACTACGAGCAGTACGTC. The rearrangement joins TRBV5-6 to TRBJ2-7, with D uncertain. V was pared by 0 bases and J by 3 bases, with 10 bases between. The germline gives CDR1 SGHDT, CDR2 YYEEEE. The CDR3 has 14 amino acids.

As to this clone: This same CDR3 is encoded by further DNA sequences in the sample. Written as DNA, the CDR3 is TGTGCCAGCAGTTCCTACCGGGACAACAACTATGGCTACACCTTC. Translated: CASSSYRDNNYGYTF. The chain couples TRBV6-2 or TRBV6-3 to TRBJ1-2, with D maybe TRBD1 (6 bases). V dropped 4 bases and J dropped 2 bases, with 14 bases sitting between them. This CDR3 comprises 15 residues. CDR1 and CDR2 from the germline V gene are MNHEY and SVGEGT.

The J gene is TRBJ1-3, the V gene TRBV7-3, with D possibly TRBD1 on 5 matching bases. Trimming removed 5 bases at V and 4 bases at J, with 9 bases between. The CDR3 has 13 amino acids. Germline CDR1 is SGHTA and CDR2 is FQGTGA. The CDR3: CASSPGQGNTIYF. The DNA for the CDR3 is TGTGCCAGCAGCCCCGGACAAGGAAACACCATATATTTT.

V usage is TRBV6-4 and J usage is TRBJ2-3, with D perhaps being TRBD1 or TRBD2 (6 bases each). The germline CDR1 and CDR2 sequences are MRHNA and SNTAGT. Between the trimmed V and J ends, which lost 2 bases and 4 bases, there was a span of 10 bases. The CDR3 has 14 residues. The CDR3 coding sequence is TGTGCCAGCAGTGACCGGGGGCCGTCAGATACGCAGTATTTT. It translates to CASSDRGPSDTQYF.

This clone was counted once. This chain uses TRBV5-6 with TRBJ2-3; D may be TRBD2 (7 bases). The CDR3 is 18 amino acids. The ends were cut back, 4 bases at V and 8 bases at J, with 29 bases in the middle. CDR1 is SGHDT and CDR2 is YYEEEE in the germline V gene. CDR3: CASSLPGGAGARGGTQYF. CDR3 DNA sequence: TGTGCCAGCAGCCTACCGGGCGGTGCGGGGGCACGAGGGGGTACGCAGTATTTT.

This chain joins TRBV5-6 and TRBJ2-5; D unclear. Trimming shortened V by 9 bases and J by 1 base, and 10 bases separated the two germline ends. Germline V gene data show CDR1 as SGHDT and CDR2 as YYEEEE. This CDR3 has 12 amino acids. The CDR3 protein is CAIQRTQETQYF. The CDR3 coding sequence is TGTGCCATCCAGAGGACCCAAGAGACCCAGTACTTC.

A single count supports this clone. This chain uses TRBV28 with TRBJ1-5; a possible D gene is TRBD1 (6 bases). Germline CDR1 reads MDHEN; CDR2 reads SYDVKM. Between the trimmed V and J ends, which lost 5 bases and 4 bases, there was a span of 18 bases. This CDR3 has 16 amino acids. CDR3 amino acids: CASSQPTGALNQPQHF. As DNA, the CDR3 is TGTGCCAGCAGTCAGCCGACAGGCGCCTTAAATCAGCCCCAGCATTTT. The full variable domain, completed using reference TRBV28 and TRBJ1-5, is DVKVTQSSRYLVKRTGEKVFLECVQDMDHENMFWYRQDPGLGLRLIYFSYDVKMKEKGDIPEGYSVSREKKERFSLILESASTNQTSMYLCASSQPTGALNQPQHFGDGTRLSIL.